This entry describes one TCR beta chain. Antigen: not known. A clone one base away is much larger, so this may be a read error. The CDR3 does not end in the conserved phenylalanine or tryptophan, so this is likely a read error. TCRdb re-called the 5' RACE reads with MiXCR, one entry per CDR3 protein. The sample includes approximately 250,000 distinct CDR3 sequences, 6% to 8% of them seen just once. Germline CDR1 SGHVS, CDR2 FQNEAQ. Trimming took 5 bases from V and 0 from J, leaving 11 bases between them. This CDR3 has 16 residues. These data originate in a study of T cells after yellow fever vaccination. Looking at the study overall: SMART-Seq v4 Ultra Low Input handled preparation of low-cell-number fractions.

Findings and limits, study-wide: Although the secondary response was weaker, it peaked faster, at day 5 versus 15.

V gene TRBV7-8 combines with J gene TRBJ2-6; no firm D call. The TCR sequence derives from a man aged 30 to 45 who received the YFV17D yellow fever vaccine. Sequencing used CD4+ T cells sorted from PBMCs, obtained on the day of the yellow fever booster vaccination. CDR3 protein: CASSQNWLSGANVLTS. The CDR3 DNA follows: TGTGCCAGCAGCCAGAATTGGCTCTCTGGGGCCAACGTCCTGACTTCC.